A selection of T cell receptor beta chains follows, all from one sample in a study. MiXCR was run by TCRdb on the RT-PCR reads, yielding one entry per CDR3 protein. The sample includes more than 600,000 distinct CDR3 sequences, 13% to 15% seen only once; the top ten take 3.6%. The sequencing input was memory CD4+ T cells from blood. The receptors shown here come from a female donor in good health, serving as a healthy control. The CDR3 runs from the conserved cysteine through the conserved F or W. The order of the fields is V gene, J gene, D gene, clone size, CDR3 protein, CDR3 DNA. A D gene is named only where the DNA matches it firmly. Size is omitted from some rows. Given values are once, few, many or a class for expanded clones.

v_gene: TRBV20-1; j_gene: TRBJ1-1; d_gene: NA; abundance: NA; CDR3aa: CSAAQTNTEAFF; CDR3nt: TGCAGTGCTGCACAGACGAACACTGAAGCTTTCTTT
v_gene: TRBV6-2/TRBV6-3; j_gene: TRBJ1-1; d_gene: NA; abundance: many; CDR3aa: CASSWGHTEAFF; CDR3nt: TGTGCCAGCAGTTGGGGCCACACTGAAGCTTTCTTT
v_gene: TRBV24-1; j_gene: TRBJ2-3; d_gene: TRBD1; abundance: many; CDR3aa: CATGGQGADTQYF; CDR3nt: TGTGCCACCGGGGGACAGGGAGCAGATACGCAGTATTTT
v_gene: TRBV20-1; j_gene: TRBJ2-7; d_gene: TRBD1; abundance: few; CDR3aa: CSARRDRGNEQYF; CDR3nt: TGCAGTGCTAGAAGGGACAGGGGGAACGAGCAGTACTTC
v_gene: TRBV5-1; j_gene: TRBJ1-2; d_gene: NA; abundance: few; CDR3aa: CASSGGTPLESYTF; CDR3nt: TGCGCCAGCAGCGGCGGGACACCCCTAGAGTCCTACACCTTC
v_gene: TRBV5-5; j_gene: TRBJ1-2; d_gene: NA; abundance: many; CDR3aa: CASSTGSPHYGYTF; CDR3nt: TGTGCCAGCAGCACCGGGTCTCCGCACTATGGCTACACCTTC
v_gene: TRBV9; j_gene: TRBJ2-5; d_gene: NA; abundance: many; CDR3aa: CASSVAAAQETQYF; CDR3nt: TGTGCCAGCAGCGTAGCCGCAGCCCAAGAGACCCAGTACTTC
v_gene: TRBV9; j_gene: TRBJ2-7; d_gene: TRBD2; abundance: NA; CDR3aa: CASSPRGGAREQYF; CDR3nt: TGTGCCAGCAGCCCCCGGGGGGGGGCAAGGGAGCAGTACTTC
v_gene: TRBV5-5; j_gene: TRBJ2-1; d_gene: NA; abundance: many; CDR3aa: CASSLAYVAHLGFF; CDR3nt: TGTGCCAGCAGCTTGGCATACGTAGCTCACCTGGGGTTCTTC
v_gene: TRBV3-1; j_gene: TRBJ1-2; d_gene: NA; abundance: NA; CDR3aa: CASSPRQLNYGYTF; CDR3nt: TGTGCCAGCAGCCCGAGACAACTAAACTATGGCTACACCTTC
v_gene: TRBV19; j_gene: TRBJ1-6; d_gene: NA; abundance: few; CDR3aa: CASSINYNSPLHF; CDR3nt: TGTGCCAGTAGTATCAACTATAATTCACCCCTCCACTTT
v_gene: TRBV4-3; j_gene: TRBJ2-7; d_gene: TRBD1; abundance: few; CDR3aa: CASSQVVGQGARQYF; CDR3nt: TGCGCCAGCAGCCAAGTGGTGGGACAGGGGGCGCGGCAGTACTTC
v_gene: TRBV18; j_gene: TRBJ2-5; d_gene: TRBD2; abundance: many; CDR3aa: CASSLSREAQETQYF; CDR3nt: TGTGCCAGCTCGCTATCACGGGAGGCTCAAGAGACCCAGTACTTC
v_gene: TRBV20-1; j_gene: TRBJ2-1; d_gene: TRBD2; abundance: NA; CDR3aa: CSARAQAGEQFF; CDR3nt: TGCAGTGCTAGAGCCCAAGCGGGGGAGCAGTTCTTC
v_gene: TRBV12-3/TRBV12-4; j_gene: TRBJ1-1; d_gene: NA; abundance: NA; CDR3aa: CASSSGFEAFF; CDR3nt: TGTGCCAGCAGTTCAGGGTTTGAAGCTTTCTTT
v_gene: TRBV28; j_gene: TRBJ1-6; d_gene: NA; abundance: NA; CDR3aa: CASSFPSGFYSPLHF; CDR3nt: TGTGCCAGCAGTTTTCCTTCAGGATTCTATTCACCCCTCCACTTT
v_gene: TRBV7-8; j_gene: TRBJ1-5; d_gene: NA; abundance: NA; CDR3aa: CASSFRDRSNQPQHF; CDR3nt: TGTGCCAGCAGCTTCAGAGACAGAAGCAATCAGCCCCAGCATTTT
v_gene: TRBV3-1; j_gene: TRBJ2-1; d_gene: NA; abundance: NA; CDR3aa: CASSQTVANEQFF; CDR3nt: TGTGCCAGCAGCCAAACAGTCGCGAATGAGCAGTTCTTC
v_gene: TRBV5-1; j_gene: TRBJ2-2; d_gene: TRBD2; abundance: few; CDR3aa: CASSVQGLAGLNTGELFF; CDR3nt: TGCGCCAGCAGCGTACAAGGACTAGCGGGACTGAACACCGGGGAGCTGTTTTTT
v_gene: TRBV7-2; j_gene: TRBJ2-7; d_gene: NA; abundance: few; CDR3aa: CASSFGAGNYEQYF; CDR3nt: TGTGCCAGCAGCTTTGGGGCGGGTAACTACGAGCAGTACTTC
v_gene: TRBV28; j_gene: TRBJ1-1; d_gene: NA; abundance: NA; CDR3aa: CASRAAGALGTEAFF; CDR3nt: TGTGCCAGCAGAGCCGCGGGGGCCCTTGGCACTGAAGCTTTCTTT
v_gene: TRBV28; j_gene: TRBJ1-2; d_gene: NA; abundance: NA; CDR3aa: CASSGAGDVNYGYTF; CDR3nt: TGTGCCAGTTCCGGCGCAGGAGACGTCAACTATGGCTACACCTTC
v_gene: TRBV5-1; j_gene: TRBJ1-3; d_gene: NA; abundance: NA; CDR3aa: CASSPLTGAGNTIYF; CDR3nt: TGCGCCAGCAGCCCCCTCACGGGGGCTGGAAACACCATATATTTT
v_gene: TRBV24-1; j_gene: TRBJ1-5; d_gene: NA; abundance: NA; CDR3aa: CATSDRENQPQHF; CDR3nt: TGTGCCACCAGTGACAGGGAGAATCAGCCCCAGCATTTT
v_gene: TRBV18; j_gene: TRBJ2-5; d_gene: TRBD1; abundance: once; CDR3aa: CASSMTGTAQETQYF; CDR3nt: TGTGCCAGCTCAATGACCGGGACAGCCCAAGAGACCCAGTACTTC
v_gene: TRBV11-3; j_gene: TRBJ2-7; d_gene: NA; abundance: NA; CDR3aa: CASSTGLHEQYF; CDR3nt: TGTGCCAGCAGCACAGGGCTCCACGAGCAGTACTTC
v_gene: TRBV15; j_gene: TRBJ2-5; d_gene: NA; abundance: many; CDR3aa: CATSDRTEYQETQYF; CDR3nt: TGTGCCACCAGCGACCGGACAGAATACCAAGAGACCCAGTACTTC
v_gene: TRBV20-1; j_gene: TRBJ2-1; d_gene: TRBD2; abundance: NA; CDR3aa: CSARETAIGVAGGIEQFF; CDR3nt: TGCAGTGCTAGAGAGACCGCTATCGGGGTAGCGGGAGGGATTGAGCAGTTCTTC
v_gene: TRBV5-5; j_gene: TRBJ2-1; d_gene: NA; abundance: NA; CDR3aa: CASSLTVLHINEQFF; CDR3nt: TGTGCCAGCAGCTTGACCGTACTCCATATCAATGAGCAGTTCTTC
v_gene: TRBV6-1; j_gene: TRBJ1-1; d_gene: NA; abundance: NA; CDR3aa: CASSEPWMGATEAFF; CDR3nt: TGTGCCAGCAGTGAGCCGTGGATGGGGGCCACTGAAGCTTTCTTT
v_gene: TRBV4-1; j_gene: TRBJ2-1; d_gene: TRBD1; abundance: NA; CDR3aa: CASSQYGQGKVSGQFF; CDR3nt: TGCGCCAGCAGCCAGTACGGACAGGGTAAGGTTTCGGGGCAGTTCTTC
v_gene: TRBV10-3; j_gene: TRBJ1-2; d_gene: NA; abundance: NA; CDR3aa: CAISDPWTRGYTF; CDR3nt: TGTGCCATCAGTGACCCATGGACGCGAGGCTACACCTTC
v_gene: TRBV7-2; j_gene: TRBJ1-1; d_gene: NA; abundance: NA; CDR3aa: CASSSPQGQRMNTEAFF; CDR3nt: TGTGCCAGCAGCTCGCCCCAGGGACAACGCATGAACACTGAAGCTTTCTTT
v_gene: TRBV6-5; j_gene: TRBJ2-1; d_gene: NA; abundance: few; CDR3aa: CASSSQGSGVYNEQFF; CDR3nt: TGTGCCAGCAGTTCCCAAGGAAGCGGAGTCTACAATGAGCAGTTCTTC
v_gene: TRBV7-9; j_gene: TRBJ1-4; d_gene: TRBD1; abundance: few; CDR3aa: CATRQGAGGKLFF; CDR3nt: TGTGCCACCCGACAGGGGGCCGGCGGAAAACTGTTTTTT
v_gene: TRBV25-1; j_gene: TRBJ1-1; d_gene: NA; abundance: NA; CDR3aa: CASSGGRQIGAEDFF; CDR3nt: TGTGCCAGCAGTGGGGGTAGACAGATCGGGGCTGAAGATTTCTTT
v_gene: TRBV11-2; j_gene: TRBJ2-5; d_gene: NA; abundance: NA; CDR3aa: CASSLDGARTQETQYF; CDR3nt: TGTGCCAGCAGCTTAGATGGGGCCCGTACCCAAGAGACCCAGTACTTC
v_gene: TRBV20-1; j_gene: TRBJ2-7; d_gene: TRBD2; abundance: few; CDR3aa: CSARGSWGGLTGEQYF; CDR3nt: TGCAGTGCTAGAGGGAGTTGGGGGGGTTTGACGGGTGAGCAGTACTTC
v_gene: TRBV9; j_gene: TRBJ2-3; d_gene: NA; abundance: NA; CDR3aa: CASSLSPADTQYF; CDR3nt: TGTGCCAGCAGCTTAAGCCCGGCAGATACGCAGTATTTT
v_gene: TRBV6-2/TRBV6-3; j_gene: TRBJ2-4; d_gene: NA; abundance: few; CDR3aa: CASTKGGAGSHIQYF; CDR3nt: TGTGCCAGCACCAAAGGAGGAGCGGGTAGCCACATTCAGTACTTC
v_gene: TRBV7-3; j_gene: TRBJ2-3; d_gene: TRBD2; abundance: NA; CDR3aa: CASSSGTSGFTDTQYF; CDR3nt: TGTGCCAGCAGCTCTGGGACTAGCGGGTTCACAGATACGCAGTATTTT
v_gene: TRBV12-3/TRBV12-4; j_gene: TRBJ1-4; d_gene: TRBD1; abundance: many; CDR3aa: CASSPRTGWEKLFF; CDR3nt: TGTGCCAGCAGTCCTCGGACAGGGTGGGAAAAACTGTTTTTT
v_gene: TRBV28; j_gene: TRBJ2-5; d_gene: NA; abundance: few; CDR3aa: CASSSNRGSSPETQYF; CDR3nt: TGTGCCAGCAGTTCCAACCGGGGGTCCAGTCCGGAGACCCAGTACTTC
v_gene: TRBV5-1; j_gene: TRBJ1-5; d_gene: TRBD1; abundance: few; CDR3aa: CASSLGGQGAEQPQHF; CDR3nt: TGCGCCAGCAGCTTGGGAGGGCAGGGGGCTGAGCAGCCCCAGCATTTT
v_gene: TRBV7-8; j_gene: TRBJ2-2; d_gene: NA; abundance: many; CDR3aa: CASSLAERFDTGELFF; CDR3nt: TGTGCCAGCAGCTTAGCGGAGCGATTTGACACCGGGGAGCTGTTTTTT
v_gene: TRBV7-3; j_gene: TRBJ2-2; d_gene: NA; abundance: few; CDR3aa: CASSLHRVGFGTGELFF; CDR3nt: TGTGCCAGCAGCTTACATCGAGTAGGGTTCGGCACCGGGGAGCTGTTTTTT
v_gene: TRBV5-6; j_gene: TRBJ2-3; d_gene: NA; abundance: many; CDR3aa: CASSFRGGTDTQYF; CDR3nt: TGTGCCAGCAGCTTCAGGGGAGGCACAGATACGCAGTATTTT
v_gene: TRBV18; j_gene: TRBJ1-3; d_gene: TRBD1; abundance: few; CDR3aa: CASSPPGQGPGNTIYF; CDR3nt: TGTGCCAGCTCACCACCTGGACAGGGGCCCGGAAACACCATATATTTT
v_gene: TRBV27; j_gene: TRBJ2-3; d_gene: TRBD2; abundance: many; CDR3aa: CASSLAGALDTQYF; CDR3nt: TGTGCCAGCAGTTTAGCGGGAGCTTTAGATACGCAGTATTTT
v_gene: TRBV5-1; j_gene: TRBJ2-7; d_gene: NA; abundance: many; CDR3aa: CASSLVGGGDEQYF; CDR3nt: TGCGCCAGCAGCTTGGTTGGGGGCGGCGACGAGCAGTACTTC
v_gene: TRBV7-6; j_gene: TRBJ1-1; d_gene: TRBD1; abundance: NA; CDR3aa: CASSFDRGNEAFF; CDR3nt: TGTGCCAGCAGCTTCGACAGGGGCAATGAAGCTTTCTTT
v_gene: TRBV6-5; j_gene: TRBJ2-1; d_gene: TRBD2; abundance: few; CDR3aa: CASSYRGTEASGGKFF; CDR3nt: TGTGCCAGCAGTTACCGAGGGACAGAAGCTAGCGGGGGGAAGTTCTTC
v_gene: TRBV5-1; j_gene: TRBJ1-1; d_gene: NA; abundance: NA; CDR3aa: CASSPQQGTGTEAFF; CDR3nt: TGCGCCAGCAGCCCCCAACAGGGTACGGGCACTGAAGCTTTCTTT
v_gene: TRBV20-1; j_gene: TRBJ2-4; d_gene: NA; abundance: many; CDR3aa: CSARRQAPLINIQYF; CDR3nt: TGCAGTGCTAGAAGACAGGCTCCCCTTATCAACATTCAGTACTTC
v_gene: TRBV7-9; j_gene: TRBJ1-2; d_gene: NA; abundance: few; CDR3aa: CASSLTAGNYGYTF; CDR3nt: TGTGCCAGCAGCTTAACCGCGGGGAACTATGGCTACACCTTC
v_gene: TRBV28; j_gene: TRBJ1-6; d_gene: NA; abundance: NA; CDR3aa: CASSSASVSPLHF; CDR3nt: TGTGCCAGCAGCTCCGCGTCTGTCTCACCCCTCCACTTT
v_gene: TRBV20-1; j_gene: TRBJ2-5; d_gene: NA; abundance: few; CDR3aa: CSAPSRAPGKETQYF; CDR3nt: TGCAGTGCCCCTAGCCGGGCCCCGGGAAAAGAGACCCAGTACTTC
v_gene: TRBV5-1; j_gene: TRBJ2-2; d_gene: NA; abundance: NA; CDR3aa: CASSLPEDMAKTGELFF; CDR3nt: TGCGCCAGCAGCTTGCCAGAGGACATGGCCAAGACCGGGGAGCTGTTTTTT
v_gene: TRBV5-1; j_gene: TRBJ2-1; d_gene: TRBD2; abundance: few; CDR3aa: CASSLGGVGTSGRAGEQFF; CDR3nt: TGCGCCAGCAGCTTGGGAGGAGTTGGGACTAGCGGGAGGGCCGGTGAGCAGTTCTTC
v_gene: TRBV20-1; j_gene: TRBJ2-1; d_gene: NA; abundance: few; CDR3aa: CSARAPGRGGHEQFF; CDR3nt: TGCAGTGCTAGAGCTCCGGGACGGGGTGGGCATGAGCAGTTCTTC